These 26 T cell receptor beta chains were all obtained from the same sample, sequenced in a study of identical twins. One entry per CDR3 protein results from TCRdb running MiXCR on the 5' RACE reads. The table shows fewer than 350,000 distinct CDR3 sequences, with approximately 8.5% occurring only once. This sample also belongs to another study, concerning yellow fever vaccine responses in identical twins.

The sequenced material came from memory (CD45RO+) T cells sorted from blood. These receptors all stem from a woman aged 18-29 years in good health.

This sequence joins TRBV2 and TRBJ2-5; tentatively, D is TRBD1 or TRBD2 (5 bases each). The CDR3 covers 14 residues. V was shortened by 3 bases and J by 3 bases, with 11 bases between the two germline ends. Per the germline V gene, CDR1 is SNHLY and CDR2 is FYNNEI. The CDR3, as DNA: TGTGCCAGCAGTGAGGGGGTGTGGAAAGAGACCCAGTACTTC. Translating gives CASSEGVWKETQYF.

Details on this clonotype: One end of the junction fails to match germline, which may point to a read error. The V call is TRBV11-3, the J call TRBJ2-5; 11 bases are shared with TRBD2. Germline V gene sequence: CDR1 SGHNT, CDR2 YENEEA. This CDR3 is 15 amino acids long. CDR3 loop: CASSLAGGPTETQYF. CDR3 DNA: TGTGCCAGCAGTTTAGCGGGAGGGCCGACGGAGACCCAGTACTTC.

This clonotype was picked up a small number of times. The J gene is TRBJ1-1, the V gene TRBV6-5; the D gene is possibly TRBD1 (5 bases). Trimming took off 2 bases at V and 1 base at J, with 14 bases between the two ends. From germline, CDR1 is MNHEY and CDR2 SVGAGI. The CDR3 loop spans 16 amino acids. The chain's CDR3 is CASSYGSGQGNTEAFF. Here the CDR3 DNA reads TGTGCCAGCAGTTACGGGTCCGGGCAGGGGAACACTGAAGCTTTCTTT.

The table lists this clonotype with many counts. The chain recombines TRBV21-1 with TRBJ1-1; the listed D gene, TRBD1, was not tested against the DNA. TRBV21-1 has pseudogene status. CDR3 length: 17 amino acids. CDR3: CASSHLDRVGFHTEAFF. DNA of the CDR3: TGTGCCAGCAGCCATTTAGACAGGGTGGGGTTTCACACTGAAGCTTTCTTT.

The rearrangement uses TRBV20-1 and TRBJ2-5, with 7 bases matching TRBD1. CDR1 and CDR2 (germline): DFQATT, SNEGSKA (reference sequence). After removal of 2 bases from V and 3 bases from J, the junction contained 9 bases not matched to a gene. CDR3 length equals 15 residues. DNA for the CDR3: TGCAGTGCTAGATCGACGGACAGGCGAAAAGAGACCCAGTACTTC. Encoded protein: CSARSTDRRKETQYF.

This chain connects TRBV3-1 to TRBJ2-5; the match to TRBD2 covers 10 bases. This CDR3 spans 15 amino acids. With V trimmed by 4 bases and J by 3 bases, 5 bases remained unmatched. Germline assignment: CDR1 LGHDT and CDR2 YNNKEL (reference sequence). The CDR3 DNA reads TGTGCCAGCAGCCTAAGGACTAGCGGTAAAGAGACCCAGTACTTC. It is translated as CASSLRTSGKETQYF.

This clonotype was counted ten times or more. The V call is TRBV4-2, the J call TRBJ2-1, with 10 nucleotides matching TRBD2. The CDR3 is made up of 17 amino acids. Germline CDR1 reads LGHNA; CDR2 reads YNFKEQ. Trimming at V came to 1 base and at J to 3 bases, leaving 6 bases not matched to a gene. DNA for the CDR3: TGTGCCAGCAGCCAAGGTCTAGCGGGAGAACACTACAATGAGCAGTTCTTC. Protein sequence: CASSQGLAGEHYNEQFF.

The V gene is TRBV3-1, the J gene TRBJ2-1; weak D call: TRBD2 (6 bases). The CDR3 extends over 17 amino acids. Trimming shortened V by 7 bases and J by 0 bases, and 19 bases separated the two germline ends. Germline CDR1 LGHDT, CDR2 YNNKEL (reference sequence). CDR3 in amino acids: CASTDTGTVISYNEQFF. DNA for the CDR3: TGTGCCAGCACCGACACCGGGACTGTAATCTCCTACAATGAGCAGTTCTTC.

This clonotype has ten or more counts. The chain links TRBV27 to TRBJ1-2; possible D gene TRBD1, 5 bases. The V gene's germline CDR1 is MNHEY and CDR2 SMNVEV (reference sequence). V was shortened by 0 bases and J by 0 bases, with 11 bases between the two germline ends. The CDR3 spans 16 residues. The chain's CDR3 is CASSLSGQRANYGYTF. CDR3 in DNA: TGTGCCAGCAGTTTATCGGGGCAGAGAGCTAACTATGGCTACACCTTC.

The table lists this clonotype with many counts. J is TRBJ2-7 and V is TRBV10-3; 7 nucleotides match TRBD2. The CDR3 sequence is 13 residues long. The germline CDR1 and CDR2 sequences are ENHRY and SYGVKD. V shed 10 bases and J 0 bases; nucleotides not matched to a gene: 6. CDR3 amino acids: CATKAGSSYEQYF. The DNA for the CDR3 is TGTGCCACAAAAGCGGGGAGCTCCTACGAGCAGTACTTC.

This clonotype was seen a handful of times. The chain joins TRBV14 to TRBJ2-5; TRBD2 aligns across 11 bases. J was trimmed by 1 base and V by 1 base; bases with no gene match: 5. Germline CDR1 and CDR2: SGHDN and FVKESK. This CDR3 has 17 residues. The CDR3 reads CASSQGFGLAGQETQYF. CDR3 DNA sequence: TGTGCCAGCAGCCAAGGGTTCGGACTAGCGGGCCAAGAGACCCAGTACTTC.

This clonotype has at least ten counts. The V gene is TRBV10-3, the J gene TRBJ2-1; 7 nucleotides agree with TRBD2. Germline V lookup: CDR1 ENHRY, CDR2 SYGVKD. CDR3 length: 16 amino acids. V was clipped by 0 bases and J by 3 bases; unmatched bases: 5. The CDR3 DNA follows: TGTGCCATCAGTGAGTCCGGGACTACCCTCTACAATGAGCAGTTCTTC. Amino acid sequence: CAISESGTTLYNEQFF.

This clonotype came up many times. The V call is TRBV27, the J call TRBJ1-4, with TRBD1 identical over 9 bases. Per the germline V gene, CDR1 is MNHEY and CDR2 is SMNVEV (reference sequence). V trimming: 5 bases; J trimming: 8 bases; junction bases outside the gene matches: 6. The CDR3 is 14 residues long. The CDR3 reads CASSGTGLGEKLFF. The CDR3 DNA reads TGTGCCAGCAGTGGGACAGGGTTAGGAGAAAAACTGTTTTTT. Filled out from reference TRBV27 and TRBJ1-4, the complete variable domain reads EAQVTQNPRYLITVTGKKLTVTCSQNMNHEYMSWYRQDPGLGLRQIYYSMNVEVTDKGDVPEGYKVSRKEKRNFPLILESPSPNQTSLYFCASSGTGLGEKLFFGSGTQLSVL.

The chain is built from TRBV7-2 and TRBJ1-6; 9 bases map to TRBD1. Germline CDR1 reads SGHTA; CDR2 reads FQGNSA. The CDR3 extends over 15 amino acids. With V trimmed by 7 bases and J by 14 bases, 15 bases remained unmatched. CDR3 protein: CASIFSPGQGGALHF. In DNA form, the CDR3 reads TGTGCCAGCATATTTTCCCCGGGACAGGGTGGAGCCCTCCACTTT.

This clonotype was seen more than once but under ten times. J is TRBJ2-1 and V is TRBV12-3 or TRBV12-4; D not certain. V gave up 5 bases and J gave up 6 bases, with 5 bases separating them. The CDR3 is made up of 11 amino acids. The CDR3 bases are TGTGCCAGCAGTAACTTCAATGAGCAGTTCTTC. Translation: CASSNFNEQFF.

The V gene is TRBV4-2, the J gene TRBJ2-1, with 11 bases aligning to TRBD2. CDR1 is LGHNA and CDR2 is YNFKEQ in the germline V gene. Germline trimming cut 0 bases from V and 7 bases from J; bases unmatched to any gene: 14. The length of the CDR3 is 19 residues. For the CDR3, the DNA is TGTGCCAGCAGCCAAGATCCCCTTTTCCTAGCGGGAGGTTGGAATGAGCAGTTCTTC. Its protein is CASSQDPLFLAGGWNEQFF.

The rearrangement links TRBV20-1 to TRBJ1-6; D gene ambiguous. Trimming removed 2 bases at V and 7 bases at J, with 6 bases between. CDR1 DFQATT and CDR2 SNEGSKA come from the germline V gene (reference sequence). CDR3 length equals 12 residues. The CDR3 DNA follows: TGCAGTGCTAGATTACAGAATTCACCCCTCCACTTT. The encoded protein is CSARLQNSPLHF.

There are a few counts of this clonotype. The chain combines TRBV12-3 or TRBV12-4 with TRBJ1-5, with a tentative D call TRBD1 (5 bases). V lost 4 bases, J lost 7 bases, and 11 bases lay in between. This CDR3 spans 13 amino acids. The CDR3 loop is CASSSGTVQPQHF. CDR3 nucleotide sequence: TGTGCCAGCAGTTCTGGGACCGTCCAGCCCCAGCATTTT.

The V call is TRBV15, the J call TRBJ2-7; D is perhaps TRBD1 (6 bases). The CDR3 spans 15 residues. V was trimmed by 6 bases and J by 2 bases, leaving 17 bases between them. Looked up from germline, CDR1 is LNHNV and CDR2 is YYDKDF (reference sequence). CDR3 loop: CATRGQLAPTYEQYF. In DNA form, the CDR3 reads TGTGCCACCAGAGGACAGCTAGCCCCCACCTACGAGCAGTACTTC.

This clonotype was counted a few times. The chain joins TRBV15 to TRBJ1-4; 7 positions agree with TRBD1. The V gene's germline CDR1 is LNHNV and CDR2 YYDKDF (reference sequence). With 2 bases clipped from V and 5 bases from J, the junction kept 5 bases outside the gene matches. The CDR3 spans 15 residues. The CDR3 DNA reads TGTGCCACCAGCAGATCCCAGGGGGAAAATGAAAAACTGTTTTTT. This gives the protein CATSRSQGENEKLFF.

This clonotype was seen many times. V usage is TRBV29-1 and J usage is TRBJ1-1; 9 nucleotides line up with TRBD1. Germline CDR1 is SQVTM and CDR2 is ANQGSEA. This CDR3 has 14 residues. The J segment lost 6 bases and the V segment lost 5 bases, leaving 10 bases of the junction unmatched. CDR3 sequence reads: CSVPSGQGYSEAFF. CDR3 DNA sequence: TGCAGCGTTCCTTCGGGACAGGGATATTCTGAAGCTTTCTTT.

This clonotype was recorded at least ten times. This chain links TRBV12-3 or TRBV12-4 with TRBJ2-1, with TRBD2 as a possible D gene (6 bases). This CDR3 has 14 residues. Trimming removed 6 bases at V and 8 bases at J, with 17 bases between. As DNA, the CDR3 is TGTGCCAGCAGCCGGAGGGCCGAACGGGATGAGCAGTTCTTC. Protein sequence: CASSRRAERDEQFF.

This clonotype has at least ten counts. The CDR3 bases are TGCGCCAGCAGCTCAGGGTTCAGCTCCTACAATGAGCAGTTCTTC. It codes for CASSSGFSSYNEQFF. The chain joins TRBV5-1 to TRBJ2-1, with TRBD1 as a possible D gene (5 bases). Germline loops: CDR1 SGHRS, CDR2 YFSETQ. Deletions cut 3 bases from V and 0 bases from J, with 10 bases between. The CDR3 covers 15 residues.

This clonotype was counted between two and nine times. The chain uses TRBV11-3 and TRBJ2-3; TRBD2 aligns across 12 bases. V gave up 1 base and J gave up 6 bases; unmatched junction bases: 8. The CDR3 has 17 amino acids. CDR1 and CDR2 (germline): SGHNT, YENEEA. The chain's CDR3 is CASSLAASGRGDDTQYF. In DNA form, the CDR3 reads TGTGCCAGCAGCTTAGCGGCTAGCGGGAGGGGTGATGATACGCAGTATTTT.

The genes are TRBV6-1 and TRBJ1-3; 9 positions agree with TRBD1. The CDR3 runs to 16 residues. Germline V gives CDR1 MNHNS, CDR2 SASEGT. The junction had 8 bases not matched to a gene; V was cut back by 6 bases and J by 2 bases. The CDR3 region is CASRSGTGSTGNTIYF. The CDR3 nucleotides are TGTGCCAGCAGAAGCGGGACAGGGTCAACTGGAAACACCATATATTTT.

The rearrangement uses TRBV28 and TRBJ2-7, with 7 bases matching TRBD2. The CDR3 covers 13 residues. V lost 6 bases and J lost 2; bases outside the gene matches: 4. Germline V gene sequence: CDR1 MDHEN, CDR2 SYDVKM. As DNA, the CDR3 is TGTGCCAGCAGGGTAGCGGGCGCCTACGAGCAGTACTTC. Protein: CASRVAGAYEQYF. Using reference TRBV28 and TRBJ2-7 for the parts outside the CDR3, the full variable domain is DVKVTQSSRYLVKRTGEKVFLECVQDMDHENMFWYRQDPGLGLRLIYFSYDVKMKEKGDIPEGYSVSREKKERFSLILESASTNQTSMYLCASRVAGAYEQYFGPGTRLTVT.